Below are 19 T cell receptor beta chains sequenced from a single sample in a study of blood T cell repertoires in COVID-19. TCRdb's table, derived via immunoSEQ multiplex PCR, lists solely in-frame clones and lacks some. The sample carries just under 90,000 clones, 90% recorded once. The source material was peripheral blood. The receptors here all came from a man aged 55 to 70 with acute or convalescent COVID-19.

This clone showed up just once. This chain links TRBV7-8 with TRBJ1-2, with 8 bases identical to TRBD1. Germline trimming cut 5 bases from V and 4 bases from J; bases unmatched to any gene: 9. From germline, CDR1 is SGHVS and CDR2 FQNEAQ. This CDR3 contains 15 residues. CDR3: CASSPPTGEGYGYTF. CDR3 nucleotides: TGTGCCAGCAGCCCGCCGACAGGGGAAGGCTATGGCTACACCTTC. The variable domain in full, with the rest retrieved from reference TRBV7-8 and TRBJ1-2, is GAGVSQSPRYKVAKRGQDVALRCDPISGHVSLFWYQQALGQGPEFLTYFQNEAQLDKSGLPSDRFFAERPEGSVSTLKIQRTQQEDSAVYLCASSPPTGEGYGYTFGSGTRLTVV.

This clone was seen a single time. The V and J genes are TRBV4-3 and TRBJ1-4, with a tentative D call TRBD1 (6 bases). V lost 0 bases and J lost 5, with 16 bases in between. Germline loops: CDR1 LGHNA, CDR2 YSLEER. The CDR3 is 17 amino acids. The CDR3 DNA sequence: TGCGCCAGCAGCCAAGATTATACGGACAGTTTGAATGAAAAACTGTTTTTT. It is translated as CASSQDYTDSLNEKLFF.

The chain uses TRBV20-1 and TRBJ2-7, with a tentative D call TRBD2 (6 bases). Trimming cost V 3 bases and J 0 bases, with 15 bases left between them. Germline assignment: CDR1 DFQATT and CDR2 SNEGSKA (reference sequence). This CDR3 has 15 residues. The CDR3 DNA reads TGCAGTGCTAGTAGGGAGGCTAGCGCCTCCTACGAGCAGTACTTC. Protein sequence: CSASREASASYEQYF.

The V gene is TRBV28, the J gene TRBJ1-1, with 9 nucleotides matching TRBD1. With V trimmed by 5 bases and J by 1 base, 5 bases remained unmatched. Germline loops: CDR1 MDHEN, CDR2 SYDVKM. The CDR3 length is 15 residues. DNA for the CDR3: TGTGCCAGCAGTCTTCCGACAGGGGGGAACACTGAAGCTTTCTTT. Protein sequence: CASSLPTGGNTEAFF.

The CDR3, as DNA: TGTGCCAGCAGTTTCTCGGGGGCGCGAGGCTACACCTTC. Its protein is CASSFSGARGYTF. The chain couples TRBV6-5 to TRBJ1-2; tentative D call: TRBD1 (6 bases). Germline values: CDR1 MNHEY, CDR2 SVGAGI. V was trimmed by 4 bases and J by 8 bases, leaving 14 bases between them. The CDR3 extends over 13 amino acids.

This chain joins TRBV5-1 and TRBJ2-7, with D perhaps matching TRBD1 (6 bases). CDR3 length: 13 residues. Germline assignment: CDR1 SGHRS and CDR2 YFSETQ. Trimming removed 5 bases at V and 0 bases at J, with 9 bases between. CDR3 sequence reads: CASREDSSYEQYF. The CDR3, as DNA: TGCGCCAGCAGGGAGGACAGCTCCTACGAGCAGTACTTC.

This clone was seen just once. In nucleotides, the CDR3 is TGTGCCAGCAGCTTAGCATCGGACAGCTCTGGGGCCAACGTCCTGACTTTC. Its protein is CASSLASDSSGANVLTF. The chain uses TRBV7-9 and TRBJ2-6, with D tentatively TRBD1 (6 bases). V was trimmed by 0 bases and J by 0 bases, leaving 9 bases between them. Germline loops: CDR1 SEHNR, CDR2 FQNEAQ (reference sequence). There are 17 residues in the CDR3.

The chain has TRBV6-5 and TRBJ2-7; 7 bases fit TRBD1. Germline CDR1 reads MNHEY; CDR2 reads SVGAGI. Trimming cost V 6 bases and J 1 base; bases outside gene matches: 6. The CDR3 loop spans 14 amino acids. CDR3 region: CASRNSGGSYEQYF. The CDR3 nucleotides read TGTGCCAGCAGGAATTCAGGGGGATCCTACGAGCAGTACTTC.

CDR3: CASSLGVLGQGGFGTEAFF. The CDR3 DNA is TGTGCCAGCAGCTTAGGTGTGTTGGGACAGGGGGGTTTCGGGACTGAAGCTTTCTTT. This chain uses TRBV7-9 with TRBJ1-1; 11 positions agree with TRBD1. J gave up 5 bases and V 1 base, and 15 bases lay outside the gene matches. CDR3 length: 19 amino acids. The germline V gene encodes CDR1 SEHNR and CDR2 FQNEAQ (reference sequence).

The V and J genes are TRBV19 and TRBJ1-5, with D perhaps matching TRBD1 (5 bases). Between the trimmed V and J ends, which lost 7 bases and 5 bases, there was a span of 12 bases. CDR1 is LNHDA and CDR2 is SQIVND in the germline V gene (reference sequence). The CDR3 is made up of 13 amino acids. CDR3: CASTLREHQPQHF. For the CDR3, the DNA is TGTGCCAGTACCCTCAGGGAACATCAGCCCCAGCATTTT.

With respect to this clone: Its ends do not fully match the called genes, so a read error is possible. The chain joins TRBV15 to TRBJ1-2; 8 bases agree with TRBD1. The germline gives CDR1 LNHNV, CDR2 YYDKDF (reference sequence). The CDR3 runs 17 residues. The CDR3 reads CATSRGTPSGTGTGKFF. Here the CDR3 DNA reads TGTGCCACCAGCAGAGGGACACCATCAGGAACCGGGACAGGAAAATTCTTC.

The chain employs TRBV29-1 and TRBJ2-7, with 7 nucleotides matching TRBD2. The V and J ends lost 4 bases and 0 bases, in that order; junction bases with no gene match: 3. Germline lookup yields CDR1 SQVTM and CDR2 ANQGSEA. The length of the CDR3 is 13 residues. The CDR3 spells CSVGGGSSYEQYF. DNA of the CDR3: TGCAGCGTTGGGGGGGGGAGCTCCTACGAGCAGTACTTC.

The rearrangement links TRBV11-1 to TRBJ2-6, with D possibly TRBD1 on 5 matching bases. Trimming took 5 bases from V and 13 from J, leaving 18 bases between them. Germline V CDR1 and CDR2: SGHAT, FQDESV (reference sequence). The CDR3 consists of 14 residues. The CDR3 DNA sequence: TGTGCCAGCAGCCAGGGCGGACAAGAGAAGGTCCTGACTTTC. As protein: CASSQGGQEKVLTF.

The rearrangement joins TRBV5-4 to TRBJ1-4; D remains ambiguous. The CDR3 spans 15 residues. Per germline, CDR1 SGHNT and CDR2 YYREEE (reference sequence). The V end was cut by 0 bases, the J end by 8 bases, with 14 bases between. The CDR3 protein is CASSLEEGADEKLFF. The DNA for the CDR3 is TGTGCCAGCAGCTTGGAGGAGGGCGCGGACGAAAAACTGTTTTTT.

This chain joins TRBV6-5 and TRBJ1-1; D gene unclear. Trimming shortened V by 0 bases and J by 1 base, and 9 bases separated the two germline ends. This CDR3 comprises 15 residues. Germline loops: CDR1 MNHEY, CDR2 SVGAGI. In DNA form, the CDR3 reads TGTGCCAGCAGTTACTCGGCGGAAGCGAACACTGAAGCTTTCTTT. This encodes CASSYSAEANTEAFF.

The sample holds one count of this clone. V is TRBV5-1 and J is TRBJ1-1; perhaps TRBD1 as D (5 bases). CDR1 and CDR2 from the germline V gene are SGHRS and YFSETQ. Trimming took 3 bases from V and 9 from J, leaving 9 bases between them. The CDR3 contains 11 residues. The CDR3 DNA is TGCGCCAGCAGCTCACAGGAGAAAGCTTTCTTT. Protein sequence: CASSSQEKAFF.

The chain carries TRBV6-4 and TRBJ2-1; 9 nucleotides match TRBD1. Germline V gene data show CDR1 as MRHNA and CDR2 as SNTAGT. The junction had 0 bases not matched to a gene; V was cut back by 4 bases and J by 8 bases. The length of the CDR3 is 12 residues. The CDR3 nucleotides read TGTGCCAGCAGTGGACAGGGGGATGAGCAGTTCTTC. Amino acid sequence: CASSGQGDEQFF.

The chain joins TRBV11-3 to TRBJ2-7; the match to TRBD2 covers 13 bases. Trimming took 5 bases from V and 4 from J; bases not matched to a gene: 5. Per the germline V gene, CDR1 is SGHNT and CDR2 is YENEEA. The CDR3 is 15 amino acids. CDR3 protein: CASSHGTSGDYEQYF. In DNA form, the CDR3 reads TGTGCCAGCAGCCACGGGACTAGCGGGGATTACGAGCAGTACTTC.

The chain joins TRBV3-1 (or the pseudogene TRBV3-2) to TRBJ2-1; 9 positions match TRBD2. CDR1 and CDR2 from the germline V gene are LGHDT and YNNKEL (reference sequence). Germline trimming cut 4 bases from V and 10 bases from J; bases unmatched to any gene: 17. This CDR3 is 17 amino acids long. This chain's CDR3 is CASSPPMVAGGREEQFF. CDR3 DNA: TGTGCCAGCAGCCCCCCGATGGTGGCGGGAGGGCGGGAAGAGCAGTTCTTC.